This TCR beta chain is from a study of T cell clonotyping in hematopoietic cell transplantation. Study-wide results and limits: After transplant, recipient diversity fell while pathologically expanded clonotypes grew through day 180. CD4 and CD8 repertoire contributions could not be separated without sorting.

Remarks on this clone: Antigen: not known.

Time point in this sample: recipient sample about 28 days before transplant, after cytoreduction. Samples: about 28 days before transplant, then days 30, 100 and 180 after. V was shortened by 1 base and J by 4 bases, with 10 bases between the two germline ends. Germline V gives CDR1 SGHVS, CDR2 FNYEAQ. CDR3 length equals 14 residues. Measured with immunoSEQ multiplex PCR; TCRdb has only the in-frame clones, and not every one. The table includes fewer than 15,000 clones, over 80% detected once. The chain joins TRBV7-6 to TRBJ2-5; D might be TRBD2 (6 bases). Sample: peripheral blood mononuclear cells, taken before stem cell transplant. This TCR came from a man aged 60 to 69 with acute myeloid leukemia. Some clones in this sample may be carry-over from other donors' samples. The CDR3: CASSLGGVRETQYF. For the CDR3, the DNA is TGTGCCAGCAGCTTAGGGGGGGTTCGAGAGACCCAGTACTTC.